These 9 T cell receptor beta chains share one sample of origin, sequenced in a study of beta chain features in type 1 diabetes. The sequenced template was cDNA made from the entire isolated RNA. Clones were read by immunoSEQ multiplex PCR, and TCRdb kept only the in-frame ones, dropping some. Of hundreds of thousands of clones listed, 68% are singletons. The material sequenced was naive CD4+ T cells from blood. The receptors here all came from a man aged 30 to 45 in good health.

This chain uses TRBV7-9 with TRBJ1-2, with D perhaps matching TRBD1 (6 bases). The CDR3 has 13 residues. Germline V gene lookup returns CDR1 SEHNR and CDR2 FQNEAQ (reference sequence). The V and J ends lost 4 bases and 2 bases respectively, with 8 bases between them. CDR3 in amino acids: CASSYGQNYGYTF. For the CDR3, the DNA is TGTGCCAGCAGCTACGGACAGAACTATGGCTACACCTTC. The whole variable domain, remainder taken from reference TRBV7-9 and TRBJ1-2, is DTGVSQNPRHKITKRGQNVTFRCDPISEHNRLYWYRQTLGQGPEFLTYFQNEAQLEKSRLLSDRFSAERPKGSFSTLEIQRTEQGDSAMYLCASSYGQNYGYTFGSGTRLTVV.

Here the CDR3 DNA reads TGTGCCAGCAGTTTATCGCCCACGACGCCGAAGCAGTACTTC. The encoded protein is CASSLSPTTPKQYF. V is TRBV27 and J is TRBJ2-7; no firm D call. The CDR3 sequence is 14 residues long. The germline V and J ends were trimmed by 0 bases and 8 bases, with 14 bases remaining between them. Germline V CDR1 and CDR2: MNHEY, SMNVEV (reference sequence).

The chain links TRBV29-1 to TRBJ1-1; a possible D gene is TRBD1 (5 bases). Trimming left V 5 bases short and J 6 bases short, with 10 bases between. Germline-derived CDR1 and CDR2 are SQVTM and ANQGSEA. There are 11 residues in the CDR3. CDR3 DNA: TGCAGCGTTCCGGGGGTATCTGAAGCTTTCTTT. This codes for CSVPGVSEAFF.

The CDR3 protein is CAISDYGDTQYF. For the CDR3, the DNA is TGTGCCATCAGTGACTACGGGGATACGCAGTATTTT. The chain couples TRBV10-3 to TRBJ2-3; D gene ambiguous. Trimming took 3 bases from V and 6 from J, leaving 7 bases between them. There are 12 residues in the CDR3. Looked up from germline, CDR1 is ENHRY and CDR2 is SYGVKD.

The V gene is TRBV30, the J gene TRBJ2-7, with D perhaps matching TRBD1 (6 bases). The germline gives CDR1 GTSNPN, CDR2 SVGIG (reference sequence). Trimming pared 0 bases from V and 2 bases from J, leaving 20 bases between. The CDR3 is 17 residues long. CDR3: CAWSVFGQGGSTYEQYF. CDR3 DNA: TGTGCCTGGAGTGTTTTTGGGCAAGGGGGATCAACCTACGAGCAGTACTTC.

The table lists this clone with a few counts. V usage is TRBV9 and J usage is TRBJ2-7; no clear D. This CDR3 has 15 amino acids. Trimming left V 0 bases short and J 1 base short, with 11 bases between. The germline CDR1 and CDR2 sequences are SGDLS and YYNGEE. The CDR3 DNA follows: TGTGCCAGCAGCGTAGAAGGCTACGGATCCTACGAGCAGTACTTC. Translating gives CASSVEGYGSYEQYF.

This chain links TRBV9 with TRBJ2-1; TRBD2 agrees at 7 bases. There are 14 residues in the CDR3. The germline CDR1 and CDR2 sequences are SGDLS and YYNGEE. The trim removed 6 bases at V and 3 bases at J, leaving 6 bases unmatched. CDR3 residues: CASTGEGIYNEQFF. DNA of the CDR3: TGTGCCAGCACCGGGGAGGGAATCTACAATGAGCAGTTCTTC.

The rearrangement links TRBV30 to TRBJ1-6, with D maybe TRBD1 (6 bases). The CDR3 is 14 amino acids. Looked up from germline, CDR1 is GTSNPN and CDR2 is SVGIG (reference sequence). Trimming shortened V by 3 bases and J by 8 bases, and 14 bases separated the two germline ends. The CDR3 bases are TGTGCCTGGAGCCTGGGGGCGCCGGATTCACCCCTCCACTTT. This encodes CAWSLGAPDSPLHF.

This clone appeared a single time. The chain is built from TRBV18 and TRBJ2-7, with 8 bases that match TRBD1. V shed 3 bases and J 5 bases; nucleotides not matched to a gene: 3. The CDR3 sequence is 13 residues long. Germline V gives CDR1 KGHSH, CDR2 LQKENI. This CDR3 reads CASSPSTGDEQYF. For the CDR3, the DNA is TGTGCCAGCTCACCCTCGACAGGGGACGAGCAGTACTTC.